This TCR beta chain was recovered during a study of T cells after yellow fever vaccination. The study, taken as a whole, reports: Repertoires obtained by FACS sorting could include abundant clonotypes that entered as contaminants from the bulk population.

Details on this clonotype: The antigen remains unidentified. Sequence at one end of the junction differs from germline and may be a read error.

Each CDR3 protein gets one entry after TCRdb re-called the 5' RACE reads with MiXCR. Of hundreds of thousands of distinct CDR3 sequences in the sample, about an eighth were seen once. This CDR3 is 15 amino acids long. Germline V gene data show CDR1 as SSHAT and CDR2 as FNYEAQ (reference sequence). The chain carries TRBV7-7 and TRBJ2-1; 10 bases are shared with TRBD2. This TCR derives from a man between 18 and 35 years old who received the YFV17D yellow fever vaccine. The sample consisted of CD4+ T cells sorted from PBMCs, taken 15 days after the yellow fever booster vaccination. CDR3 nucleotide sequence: TGTGCTAGCAGCGCCGGGACTAGCGTTGGCAATGAGCAGTTCTTC. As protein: CASSAGTSVGNEQFF. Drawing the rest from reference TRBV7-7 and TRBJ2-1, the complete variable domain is GAGVSQSPRYKVTKRGQDVTLRCDPISSHATLYWYQQALGQGPEFLTYFNYEAQPDKSGLPSDRFSAERPEGSISTLTIQRTEQRDSAMYRCASSAGTSVGNEQFFGPGTRLTVL.